The present T cell receptor beta chain was sequenced within a study of T cell repertoires in cytomegalovirus infection. About the research overall: An indication of both CMV infection and matching HLA type came from public TCR beta signatures. General observations from the study: In two of eight donors, the top clonotype was HLA-C-restricted CMV-specific.

With regard to this clonotype: Its antigen is undetermined.

Trimming took 0 bases from V and 0 from J, leaving 11 bases between them. The CDR3 extends over 17 amino acids. The germline CDR1 and CDR2 sequences are LGHNA and YSLEER. TCRdb processed the reads anew with MiXCR; each CDR3 protein has one entry. The sample consists of tens of thousands of distinct CDR3 sequences, around 20% of them appearing once. Specimen: CD8+ T cells from cultured PBMCs, collected from culture after CMV antigen stimulation. This sequence joins TRBV4-3 and TRBJ1-4; D might be TRBD1 (6 bases). The receptor's source is a human donor in good health (CMV status not recorded). Some clones in this sample may be carry-over from other donors' samples. CDR3 bases: TGCGCCAGCAGCCAAGACGGACAGACAGCAACTAATGAAAAACTGTTTTTT. It yields the protein CASSQDGQTATNEKLFF.